Below, 25 T cell receptor beta chains from the same sample are listed, as sequenced in a study of blood T cells in healthy people across ages. The authors ran a second PCR of about 7 to 12 cycles using a sample-barcoded 5' primer and a J-beta primer mix. TCRdb redid the calling of the 5' RACE reads with MiXCR, one entry per CDR3 protein. The sample comprises 650,000 to 1,000,000 distinct CDR3 sequences, 46% of which are singletons, and roughly 18% rests with the top ten. The sample consisted of blood. Receptor source: a man aged 80 or over in good health.

J is TRBJ2-3 and V is TRBV2; D uncertain. This CDR3 region has 15 residues. V was cut by 4 bases and J by 3 bases, with 14 bases left in between. Germline loops: CDR1 SNHLY, CDR2 FYNNEI. For the CDR3, the DNA is TGTGCCAGCAGTGTTATAAAAGGGTTGACAGATACGCAGTATTTT. Translation gives CASSVIKGLTDTQYF. The full variable domain, completed using reference TRBV2 and TRBJ2-3, is EPEVTQTPSHQVTQMGQEVILRCVPISNHLYFYWYRQILGQKVEFLVSFYNNEISEKSEIFDDQFSVERPDGSNFTLKIRSTKLEDSAMYFCASSVIKGLTDTQYFGPGTRLTVL.

This chain's CDR3 is CSARDEVGVTQYF. The DNA for the CDR3 is TGCAGTGCTAGAGATGAAGTGGGCGTGACGCAGTATTTT. V gene TRBV20-1 combines with J gene TRBJ2-3; D remains unclear. Trimming took 0 bases from V and 9 from J, leaving 13 bases between them. The CDR3 has 13 amino acids. Germline assignment: CDR1 DFQATT and CDR2 SNEGSKA (reference sequence).

The chain has TRBV27 and TRBJ2-1; D may match TRBD1 or TRBD2 (9 bases each). Trimming pared 3 bases from V and 7 bases from J, leaving 40 bases between. Germline values: CDR1 MNHEY, CDR2 SMNVEV (reference sequence). The CDR3 runs to 23 residues. DNA for the CDR3: TGTGCCAGCAGTTTGAGGGGGACAGGGTCCCCTCTAACCCTAGCGGGATCTGTAAATGAGCAGTTCTTC. It codes for CASSLRGTGSPLTLAGSVNEQFF.

In this sample, this clonotype turned up a few times. The V call is TRBV6-1, the J call TRBJ2-3; 8 nucleotides line up with TRBD2. This CDR3 has 16 amino acids. The V and J ends lost 3 bases and 1 base, in that order; junction bases with no gene match: 6. In germline, CDR1 is MNHNS, CDR2 SASEGT. DNA for the CDR3: TGTGCCAGCAGTGACTGGACTAGCAGACGCACAGATACGCAGTATTTT. Amino acids: CASSDWTSRRTDTQYF.

The chain links TRBV29-1 to TRBJ2-3; 7 nucleotides align to TRBD2. The J segment lost 5 bases and the V segment lost 0 bases, leaving 8 bases of the junction unmatched. The germline gives CDR1 SQVTM, CDR2 ANQGSEA. This CDR3 comprises 15 residues. The CDR3 sequence: CSVEDRRTSQDTQYF. Here the CDR3 DNA reads TGCAGCGTTGAAGATCGGAGGACTAGTCAAGATACGCAGTATTTT.

The rearrangement joins TRBV28 to TRBJ1-1; TRBD1 agrees at 11 bases. The CDR3 is made up of 16 amino acids. Per germline, CDR1 MDHEN and CDR2 SYDVKM. The trim removed 3 bases at V and 4 bases at J, leaving 7 bases unmatched. CDR3 residues: CASSFNGQGAPTEAFF. The DNA for the CDR3 is TGTGCCAGCAGTTTCAATGGACAGGGGGCGCCCACTGAAGCTTTCTTT.

This chain uses TRBV12-3 or TRBV12-4 with TRBJ2-7; D is ambiguous. V was trimmed by 5 bases and J by 5 bases, leaving 16 bases between them. The CDR3 has 14 amino acids. CDR3 sequence reads: CASSPLMSSNEQYF. The CDR3 DNA reads as TGTGCCAGCAGTCCCTTGATGTCGTCCAACGAGCAGTACTTC.

The V and J genes are TRBV7-7 and TRBJ2-5; 8 bases line up with TRBD2. The junction had 13 bases not matched to a gene; V was cut back by 5 bases and J by 5 bases. CDR1 and CDR2 from the germline V gene are SSHAT and FNYEAQ (reference sequence). There are 16 residues in the CDR3. The CDR3 sequence: CASSRKSGSEWETQYF. In DNA, the CDR3 is TGTGCCAGCAGCCGAAAGAGCGGGAGTGAGTGGGAGACCCAGTACTTC. The whole variable domain, remainder taken from reference TRBV7-7 and TRBJ2-5, is GAGVSQSPRYKVTKRGQDVTLRCDPISSHATLYWYQQALGQGPEFLTYFNYEAQPDKSGLPSDRFSAERPEGSISTLTIQRTEQRDSAMYRCASSRKSGSEWETQYFGPGTRLLVL.

Of note for this clonotype: Since a much larger clone is just one base distant, this may be a read error. The chain is built from TRBV7-2 and TRBJ2-7; possibly TRBD1 or TRBD2 for D (5 bases each). The CDR3 has 14 amino acids. Trimming removed 5 bases from V and 2 bases from J, with 13 bases in between. Germline CDR1 SGHTA, CDR2 FQGNSA. CDR3 region: CASSRKGRTYEQYF. The DNA for the CDR3 is TGTGCCAGCAGCCGGAAGGGACGGACCTACGAGCAGTACTTC.

This clonotype was detected ten times or more. In DNA, the CDR3 is TGTGCCACCAGCAGAGAAGAGTATAGCACAGATACGCAGTATTTT. This translates into CATSREEYSTDTQYF. The chain is built from TRBV15 and TRBJ2-3; D gene uncertain. The germline gives CDR1 LNHNV, CDR2 YYDKDF (reference sequence). There are 15 residues in the CDR3. Trimming removed 0 bases from V and 0 bases from J, with 7 bases in between.

There are a few counts of this clonotype. The CDR3 sequence: CASSLQTGWKTEAFF. In DNA, the CDR3 is TGTGCCAGCAGCCTCCAGACAGGGTGGAAAACTGAAGCTTTCTTT. This chain links TRBV5-6 with TRBJ1-1; 7 nucleotides match TRBD1. Germline values: CDR1 SGHDT, CDR2 YYEEEE. The CDR3 has 15 amino acids. With V trimmed by 4 bases and J by 5 bases, 11 bases remained unmatched.

This chain links TRBV5-1 with TRBJ1-6; 10 nucleotides agree with TRBD1. V lost 0 bases, J lost 7 bases, and 13 bases stayed unmatched. CDR1 is SGHRS, CDR2 YFSETQ, per germline. This CDR3 is 19 amino acids long. The CDR3 bases are TGCGCCAGCAGCTTGGATATTACGTCCGGGACAGGGGAAAATTCACCCCTCCACTTT. Translated: CASSLDITSGTGENSPLHF. The variable domain in full, with the rest retrieved from reference TRBV5-1 and TRBJ1-6, is KAGVTQTPRYLIKTRGQQVTLSCSPISGHRSVSWYQQTPGQGLQFLFEYFSETQRNKGNFPGRFSGRQFSNSRSEMNVSTLELGDSALYLCASSLDITSGTGENSPLHFGNGTRLTVT.

This clonotype was seen more than once but under ten times. The chain combines TRBV12-3 or TRBV12-4 with TRBJ1-1; maybe TRBD1 (5 bases). The CDR3 runs to 14 residues. V dropped 6 bases and J dropped 2 bases, with 13 bases sitting between them. In DNA form, the CDR3 reads TGTGCCAGCAGGTTTGGGACTGATAACACTGAAGCTTTCTTT. The encoded protein is CASRFGTDNTEAFF.

This clonotype occurred a few times. The junction departs from the called germline gene at one end, perhaps through a read error. V gene TRBV28 combines with J gene TRBJ2-7, with 9 bases aligning to TRBD2. This CDR3 region has 17 residues. CDR1 is MDHEN, CDR2 SYDVKM, per germline. The DNA of the CDR3 is TGTGCCAGCAGTTTATCCTACCGTAGCGGGAGCTCCCACGAGCAGTACTTC. Residues: CASSLSYRSGSSHEQYF.

The chain couples TRBV7-9 to TRBJ1-1; D is unresolved. CDR3 length equals 11 residues. The V and J ends lost 6 bases and 2 bases respectively, with 4 bases between them. The germline V gene encodes CDR1 SEHNR and CDR2 FQNEAQ (reference sequence). The CDR3 loop is CASSRNTEAFF. The CDR3 nucleotides read TGTGCCAGCAGTCGAAACACTGAAGCTTTCTTT.

This clonotype was counted once. J is TRBJ2-1 and V is TRBV20-1; D is unresolved. The V end was cut by 4 bases, the J end by 9 bases, with 19 bases between. Germline CDR1 reads DFQATT; CDR2 reads SNEGSKA (reference sequence). The CDR3 covers 14 residues. The CDR3 sequence is CSAISRRAVGEQFF. CDR3 in DNA: TGCAGTGCTATTAGCCGGCGAGCCGTTGGTGAGCAGTTCTTC.

The chain couples TRBV5-1 to TRBJ1-1; TRBD1 aligns across 7 bases. Germline V gene lookup returns CDR1 SGHRS and CDR2 YFSETQ. The V gene end was trimmed by 3 bases and the J gene end by 0 bases; junction bases not matched to a gene: 5. CDR3 length equals 15 residues. This CDR3 is CASSSGQMMNTEAFF. For the CDR3, the DNA is TGCGCCAGCAGCTCGGGACAGATGATGAACACTGAAGCTTTCTTT.

The CDR3 DNA reads as TGTGCCAGCAGCTTAGATGCGACTACCGCCTACGAGCAGTACTTC. Amino acid sequence: CASSLDATTAYEQYF. V usage is TRBV7-2 and J usage is TRBJ2-7; tentative D call: TRBD2 (5 bases). Germline loops: CDR1 SGHTA, CDR2 FQGNSA. The CDR3 is 15 residues long. V was clipped by 1 base and J by 2 bases, with 12 bases between them.

The chain couples TRBV3-1 to TRBJ2-1; weak D call: TRBD2 (5 bases). V lost 4 bases and J lost 3, with 10 bases in between. The CDR3 is 14 residues long. Germline-derived CDR1 and CDR2 are LGHDT and YNNKEL (reference sequence). In DNA form, the CDR3 reads TGTGCCAGCAGCCGGGAGCCAGGCTACAATGAGCAGTTCTTC. Residues: CASSREPGYNEQFF.

The CDR3, as DNA: TGTGCCAGCAGCCCGCAGGGCGTAGGCACAGATACGCAGTATTTT. It specifies CASSPQGVGTDTQYF. The chain carries TRBV7-2 and TRBJ2-3; weak D call: TRBD1 (5 bases). Germline CDR1 is SGHTA and CDR2 is FQGNSA. The CDR3 has 15 amino acids. The V end lost 5 bases, the J end lost 1 base, and 13 bases lay between the germline ends.

This clonotype has just a few counts. The chain's CDR3 is CASSRREGTEAFF. For the CDR3, the DNA is TGTGCCAGCAGCCGGCGGGAGGGCACTGAAGCTTTCTTT. V usage is TRBV7-8 and J usage is TRBJ1-1; no reliable D call. With 5 bases removed from V and 4 bases from J, the gap between germline ends came to 11 bases. The length of the CDR3 is 13 residues. Germline V CDR1 and CDR2: SGHVS, FQNEAQ.

This clonotype turned up a few times. V usage is TRBV18 and J usage is TRBJ1-2; D might be TRBD1 (5 bases). Trimming took 5 bases from V and 4 from J, leaving 14 bases between them. The CDR3 covers 14 residues. Germline-derived CDR1 and CDR2 are KGHSH and LQKENI. CDR3 DNA: TGTGCCAGCTCAAGGGCGGCAGGGACCTATGGCTACACCTTC. This sequence encodes CASSRAAGTYGYTF.

This clonotype appeared a few times. The chain combines TRBV29-1 with TRBJ1-4, with 8 bases aligning to TRBD1. J gave up 6 bases and V 7 bases, and 7 bases lay outside the gene matches. Germline-derived CDR1 and CDR2 are SQVTM and ANQGSEA. CDR3 length: 13 residues. CDR3 DNA: TGCAGCGGATTAACAGGGGGTGATGAAAAACTGTTTTTT. It is translated as CSGLTGGDEKLFF.

A few counts support this clonotype. V and J are TRBV20-1 and TRBJ2-1; D might be TRBD2 (5 bases). Trimming removed 0 bases from V and 7 bases from J, with 10 bases in between. The CDR3 consists of 13 residues. From germline, CDR1 is DFQATT and CDR2 SNEGSKA (reference sequence). CDR3 DNA sequence: TGCAGTGCTAGAGATACGAGGGCAAATGAGCAGTTCTTC. Its protein is CSARDTRANEQFF.

This clonotype was picked up a small number of times. The chain is built from TRBV20-1 and TRBJ1-2, with D possibly matching TRBD1 (5 bases). The CDR3 covers 11 residues. The germline V and J ends were trimmed by 7 bases and 6 bases, with 12 bases remaining between them. Germline V gene data show CDR1 as DFQATT and CDR2 as SNEGSKA (reference sequence). CDR3 amino acids: CSVSGSNGYTF. Written as DNA, the CDR3 is TGCAGTGTTTCAGGGTCAAATGGCTACACCTTC.